This T cell receptor (beta chain) comes out of a study of regulatory T cells in long-lasting Graves disease. Time point given: persistent/refractory GD, antithyroid drugs over 5 years with positive TRAb. The authors made the TCR library using RNA they extracted from PBMCs. CDR3 length equals 13 residues. With 8 bases removed from V and 9 bases from J, the gap between germline ends came to 17 bases. Germline-derived CDR1 and CDR2 are GTSNPN and SVGIG (reference sequence). Arm-PCR of CDR3 regions and iRepertoire HTBI primers were used to build TCR beta libraries. TCRdb called the multiplex PCR reads again in MiXCR, with one record for every CDR3 protein. The profile covers roughly 470,000 distinct CDR3 sequences, with around 20% appearing a single time and 7.8% taken by the ten largest.

The TCR was taken from a female donor with Graves disease. The J gene is TRBJ1-6, the V gene TRBV30, with no clear D. The sequencing here drew on peripheral blood mononuclear cells (PBMCs), taken when the disease was refractory, from a patient treated with antithyroid drugs. DNA for the CDR3: TGTGCCGTCATCGGTCCGCGGGGTTCACCCCTCCACTTT. Protein: CAVIGPRGSPLHF.